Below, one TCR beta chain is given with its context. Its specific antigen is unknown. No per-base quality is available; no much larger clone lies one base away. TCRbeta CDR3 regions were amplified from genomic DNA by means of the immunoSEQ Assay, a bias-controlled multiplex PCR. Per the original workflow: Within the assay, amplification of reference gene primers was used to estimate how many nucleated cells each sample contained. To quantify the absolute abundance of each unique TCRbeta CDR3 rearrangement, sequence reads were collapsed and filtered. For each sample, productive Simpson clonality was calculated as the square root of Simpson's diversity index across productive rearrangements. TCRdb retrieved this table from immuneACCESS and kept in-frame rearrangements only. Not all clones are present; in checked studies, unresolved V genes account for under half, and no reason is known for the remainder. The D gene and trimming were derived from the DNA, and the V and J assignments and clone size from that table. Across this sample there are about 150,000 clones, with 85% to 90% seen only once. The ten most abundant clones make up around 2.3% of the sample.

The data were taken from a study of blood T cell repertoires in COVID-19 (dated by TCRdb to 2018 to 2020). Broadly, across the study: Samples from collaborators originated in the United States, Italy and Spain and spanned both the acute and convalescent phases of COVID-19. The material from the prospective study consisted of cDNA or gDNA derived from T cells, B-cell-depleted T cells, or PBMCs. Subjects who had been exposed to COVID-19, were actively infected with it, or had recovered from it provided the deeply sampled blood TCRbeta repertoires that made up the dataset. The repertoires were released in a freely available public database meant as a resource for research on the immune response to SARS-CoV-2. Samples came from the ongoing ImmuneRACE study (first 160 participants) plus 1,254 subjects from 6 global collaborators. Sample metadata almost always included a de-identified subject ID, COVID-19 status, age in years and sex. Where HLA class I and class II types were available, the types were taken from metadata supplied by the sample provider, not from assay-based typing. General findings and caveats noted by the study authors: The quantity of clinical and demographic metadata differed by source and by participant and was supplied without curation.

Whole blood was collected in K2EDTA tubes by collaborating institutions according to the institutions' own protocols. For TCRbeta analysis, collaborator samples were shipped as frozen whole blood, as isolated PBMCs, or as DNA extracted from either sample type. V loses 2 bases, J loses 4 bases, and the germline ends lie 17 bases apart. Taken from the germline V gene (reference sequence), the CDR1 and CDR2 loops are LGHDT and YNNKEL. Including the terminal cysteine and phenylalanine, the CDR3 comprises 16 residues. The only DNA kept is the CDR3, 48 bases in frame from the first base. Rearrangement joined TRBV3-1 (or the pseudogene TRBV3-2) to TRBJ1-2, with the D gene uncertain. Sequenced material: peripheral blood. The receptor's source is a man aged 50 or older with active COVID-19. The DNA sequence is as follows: TGTGCCAGCAGCCAACTAAAAGGGAGTTTCTCCTATGGCTACACCTTC. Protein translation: CASSQLKGSFSYGYTF.